The rows below give T cell receptor beta chains drawn from one sample of a study of a mutant IDH1 vaccine in newly diagnosed glioma. These TCRs are of unknown antigen specificity. The repertoire was sequenced with immunoSEQ multiplex PCR; TCRdb's copy has only in-frame clones and lacks some. The sample includes roughly 34,000 clones, roughly 89% of them seen just once. Sample: PBMCs, taken from a glioma patient whose treatment included an IDH1 peptide vaccine. These receptors all come from a woman in her thirties with glioma. Both conserved end residues are part of each CDR3. The D gene is left open where the match is weak. Only some rows state a clone size, as once, few, many or a class for expanded clones.

size,D,V,J,length,DNA,CDR3
NA,NA,TRBV18,TRBJ1-1,14,TGTGCCAGCTCACCTTTGAAGCCGTGGATTGAAGCTTTCTTT,CASSPLKPWIEAFF
NA,NA,TRBV6-5,TRBJ1-5,12,TGTGCCAGCAGTTTCTTAAGGGACCCCCAGCATTTT,CASSFLRDPQHF
NA,NA,TRBV18,TRBJ2-7,13,TGTGCCAGCTCACCAGGGGGTCCCTACGAGCAGTACTTC,CASSPGGPYEQYF
NA,NA,TRBV18,TRBJ2-7,12,TGTGCCAGCTCCCTTCAGGGCTACGAGCAGTACTTC,CASSLQGYEQYF
NA,NA,TRBV4-1,TRBJ1-1,15,TGCGCCAGCAGCCAAGAGGGCAGGGGTTCCACTGAAGCTTTCTTT,CASSQEGRGSTEAFF
NA,NA,TRBV6-5,TRBJ1-2,13,TGTGCCAGCAGTCCCGCATTTAACTATGGCTACACCTTC,CASSPAFNYGYTF
NA,NA,TRBV5-5,TRBJ1-2,13,TGTGCCAGCAGCTTGGCCGGTCCCCAGGGCTACACCTTC,CASSLAGPQGYTF
NA,NA,TRBV11-1,TRBJ2-7,14,TGTGCCAGCAGCTTAGACGTGGGGCTGCACGAGCAGTACTTC,CASSLDVGLHEQYF
NA,NA,TRBV2,TRBJ2-3,15,TGTGCCAGCAATGTCGAGGGGGGCTTGGCAGATACGCAGTATTTT,CASNVEGGLADTQYF
once,TRBD1,TRBV15,TRBJ1-5,12,TGTGCCACCAGCAGAGATACAGGGGCCCAGCATTTT,CATSRDTGAQHF
NA,NA,TRBV6-5,TRBJ1-6,15,TGTGCCAGCGGCGGCGCGTACTCCTATAATTCACCCCTCCACTTT,CASGGAYSYNSPLHF
NA,NA,TRBV30,TRBJ1-6,14,TGTGCCTGGAGAGGCCTCACTTCTAATTCACCCCTCCACTTT,CAWRGLTSNSPLHF